Presented here are 16 T cell receptor beta chains from one specimen sequenced in a study of cytomegalovirus exposure and HLA in healthy donors (dated by TCRdb to 2015 to 2018). The library was made by the immunoSEQ multiplex PCR assay. The multiplex PCR relied on a mix of 60 forward primers for TCR Vbeta segments and 13 reverse primers for TCR Jbeta segments. Drawn from immuneACCESS, this table holds only the in-frame rearrangements with V and J called that TCRdb kept. Clones are partly lost; checked studies trace under half to an unresolved V gene and leave the rest unexplained. The sample table gives 45,000 to 55,000 clones. In total, the top ten clones hold roughly 11% of the sample. Sequencing was done on a sample of PBMCs. Source of these receptors: a woman between 50 and 59 years old in good health and CMV-seropositive.

The chain recombines TRBV7-6 with TRBJ2-2; 9 bases map to TRBD1. CDR1 SGHVS and CDR2 FNYEAQ come from the germline V gene. The V and J ends lost 6 bases and 2 bases, in that order; junction bases with no gene match: 4. There are 15 residues in the CDR3. For the CDR3, the DNA is TGTGCCAGCAGACCGGGACAGGGAAACACCGGGGAGCTGTTTTTT. This sequence encodes CASRPGQGNTGELFF.

This sequence joins TRBV9 and TRBJ2-7, with 8 bases that match TRBD1. J was trimmed by 4 bases and V by 2 bases; bases with no gene match: 5. CDR1 is SGDLS and CDR2 is YYNGEE in the germline V gene. CDR3 size: 14 residues. The CDR3 bases are TGTGCCAGCAGCGTTGGGACAGGAACTTACGAGCAGTACTTC. Its protein product is CASSVGTGTYEQYF.

The chain has TRBV7-8 and TRBJ2-7; TRBD1 might be the D (5 bases). CDR1 SGHVS and CDR2 FQNEAQ come from the germline V gene. The CDR3 loop spans 13 amino acids. V lost 3 bases and J lost 3, with 9 bases in between. The DNA of the CDR3 is TGTGCCAGCAGCTTTCCAGGGATCTACGAGCAGTACTTC. Translated: CASSFPGIYEQYF.

V usage is TRBV5-4 and J usage is TRBJ2-5; the match to TRBD1 covers 7 bases. The germline V gene encodes CDR1 SGHNT and CDR2 YYREEE (reference sequence). J gave up 2 bases and V 5 bases, and 6 bases lay outside the gene matches. CDR3 length equals 14 residues. The CDR3 sequence is CASRMAGGQETQYF. In nucleotides, the CDR3 is TGTGCCAGCAGAATGGCAGGGGGTCAAGAGACCCAGTACTTC.

The V gene is TRBV6-5, the J gene TRBJ1-3, with D unclear. Germline V gives CDR1 MNHEY, CDR2 SVGAGI. The CDR3 consists of 14 residues. Trimming shortened V by 8 bases and J by 0 bases, and 11 bases separated the two germline ends. The CDR3 region has the DNA TGTGCCAGCGCTAGGCGGAGCTCTGGAAACACCATATATTTT. The encoded protein is CASARRSSGNTIYF.

J is TRBJ1-6 and V is TRBV5-1, with 9 bases fitting TRBD1. The germline V gene encodes CDR1 SGHRS and CDR2 YFSETQ. The CDR3 contains 14 residues. Losses at the gene ends were 4 bases for V and 7 bases for J; bases not matched to a gene: 3. CDR3 loop: CASSRTGENSPLHF. The CDR3 DNA sequence: TGCGCCAGCAGCCGGACAGGGGAAAATTCACCCCTCCACTTT.

The rearrangement uses TRBV6-5 and TRBJ1-2; 9 nucleotides line up with TRBD1. Germline trimming cut 6 bases from V and 4 bases from J; bases unmatched to any gene: 0. CDR3 size: 12 residues. Germline V gene lookup returns CDR1 MNHEY and CDR2 SVGAGI. The CDR3 is CASRGQGYGYTF. The CDR3 region has the DNA TGTGCCAGCAGGGGACAGGGCTATGGCTACACCTTC.

This sequence joins TRBV4-3 and TRBJ1-3, with a weak D call TRBD1 (5 bases). V was cut by 1 base and J by 0 bases, with 13 bases left in between. The CDR3 extends over 17 amino acids. Germline V gene data show CDR1 as LGHNA and CDR2 as YSLEER. The CDR3 nucleotides read TGCGCCAGCAGCCAAGGGACCGACAGCTACTCTGGAAACACCATATATTTT. Translated: CASSQGTDSYSGNTIYF.

The V gene is TRBV28, the J gene TRBJ2-3; the match to TRBD2 covers 13 bases. J was trimmed by 2 bases and V by 5 bases; bases with no gene match: 7. The CDR3 runs to 17 residues. Germline V lookup: CDR1 MDHEN, CDR2 SYDVKM. The CDR3 protein is CASSTRTSGSFTDTQYF. Here the CDR3 DNA reads TGTGCCAGCAGTACTAGGACTAGCGGGAGTTTCACAGATACGCAGTATTTT.

The chain joins TRBV30 to TRBJ2-2, with TRBD2 identical over 15 bases. The CDR3 contains 15 residues. Germline CDR1 GTSNPN, CDR2 SVGIG (reference sequence). V shed 2 bases and J 9 bases; nucleotides not matched to a gene: 4. CDR3 sequence: CAWSWGLAGGRELFF. CDR3 bases: TGTGCCTGGAGTTGGGGACTAGCGGGAGGTCGGGAGCTGTTTTTT.

The chain links TRBV7-3 to TRBJ2-5, with 7 bases lining up with TRBD1. Per germline, CDR1 SGHTA and CDR2 FQGTGA. V gave up 1 base and J gave up 5 bases; unmatched junction bases: 7. CDR3 length: 15 residues. The CDR3 DNA reads TGTGCCAGCAGCTTAAGTACAGGGGTTACGGAGACCCAGTACTTC. Protein product: CASSLSTGVTETQYF.

This chain connects TRBV9 to TRBJ2-5; 9 bases line up with TRBD2. This CDR3 region has 16 residues. The J segment lost 1 base and the V segment lost 2 bases, leaving 6 bases of the junction unmatched. Germline values: CDR1 SGDLS, CDR2 YYNGEE. As DNA, the CDR3 is TGTGCCAGCAGCGTGGGCCTAGCGGGGTTCCAAGAGACCCAGTACTTC. Translated, it gives CASSVGLAGFQETQYF.

The V and J genes are TRBV28 and TRBJ1-3; 7 bases are a match to TRBD1. The CDR3 is made up of 13 amino acids. Per the germline V gene, CDR1 is MDHEN and CDR2 is SYDVKM. V lost 7 bases and J lost 5; bases outside the gene matches: 5. The CDR3: CASKGAGRNTIYF. CDR3 coding DNA: TGTGCCAGCAAGGGGGCGGGAAGAAACACCATATATTTT. Filled out from reference TRBV28 and TRBJ1-3, the complete variable domain reads DVKVTQSSRYLVKRTGEKVFLECVQDMDHENMFWYRQDPGLGLRLIYFSYDVKMKEKGDIPEGYSVSREKKERFSLILESASTNQTSMYLCASKGAGRNTIYFGEGSWLTVV.

As for this clone: The same CDR3 also results from other DNA sequences found in this sample. J is TRBJ2-3 and V is TRBV9, with 7 bases identical to TRBD2. Germline V gene data show CDR1 as SGDLS and CDR2 as YYNGEE. This CDR3 has 15 amino acids. V lost 0 bases and J lost 5; bases outside the gene matches: 6. CDR3 sequence reads: CASSVGGGGVDTQYF. DNA of the CDR3: TGTGCCAGCAGCGTAGGCGGCGGGGGAGTAGATACGCAGTATTTT.

V is TRBV5-6 and J is TRBJ2-7; 7 bases fit TRBD2. The CDR3 totals 17 residues. The V segment lost 4 bases and the J segment 1 base; nucleotides outside the gene matches: 14. Germline-derived CDR1 and CDR2 are SGHDT and YYEEEE. The CDR3 is CASSPPQKRGLSYEQYF. The CDR3 DNA reads TGTGCCAGCAGCCCGCCCCAAAAGCGGGGCCTATCCTACGAGCAGTACTTC.

The J gene is TRBJ2-5, the V gene TRBV7-8; D is unresolved. V was shortened by 1 base and J by 5 bases, with 14 bases between the two germline ends. Germline V gene data show CDR1 as SGHVS and CDR2 as FQNEAQ. This CDR3 has 15 amino acids. In DNA form, the CDR3 reads TGTGCCAGCAGCTTAGGAGGTCCGTTATCGGAGACCCAGTACTTC. It is translated as CASSLGGPLSETQYF. Drawing the rest from reference TRBV7-8 and TRBJ2-5, the complete variable domain is GAGVSQSPRYKVAKRGQDVALRCDPISGHVSLFWYQQALGQGPEFLTYFQNEAQLDKSGLPSDRFFAERPEGSVSTLKIQRTQQEDSAVYLCASSLGGPLSETQYFGPGTRLLVL.